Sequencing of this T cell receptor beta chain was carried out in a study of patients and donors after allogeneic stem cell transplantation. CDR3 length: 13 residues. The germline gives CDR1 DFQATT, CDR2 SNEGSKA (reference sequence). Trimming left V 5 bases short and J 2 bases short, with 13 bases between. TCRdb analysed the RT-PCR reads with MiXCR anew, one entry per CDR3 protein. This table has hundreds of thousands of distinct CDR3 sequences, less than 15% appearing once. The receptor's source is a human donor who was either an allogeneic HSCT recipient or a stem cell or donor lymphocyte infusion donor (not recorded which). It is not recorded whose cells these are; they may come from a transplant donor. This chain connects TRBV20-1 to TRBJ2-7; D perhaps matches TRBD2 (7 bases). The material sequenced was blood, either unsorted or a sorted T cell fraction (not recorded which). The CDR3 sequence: CSAHLGGAYEQYF. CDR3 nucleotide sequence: TGCAGTGCTCATTTAGGGGGGGCCTACGAGCAGTACTTC.